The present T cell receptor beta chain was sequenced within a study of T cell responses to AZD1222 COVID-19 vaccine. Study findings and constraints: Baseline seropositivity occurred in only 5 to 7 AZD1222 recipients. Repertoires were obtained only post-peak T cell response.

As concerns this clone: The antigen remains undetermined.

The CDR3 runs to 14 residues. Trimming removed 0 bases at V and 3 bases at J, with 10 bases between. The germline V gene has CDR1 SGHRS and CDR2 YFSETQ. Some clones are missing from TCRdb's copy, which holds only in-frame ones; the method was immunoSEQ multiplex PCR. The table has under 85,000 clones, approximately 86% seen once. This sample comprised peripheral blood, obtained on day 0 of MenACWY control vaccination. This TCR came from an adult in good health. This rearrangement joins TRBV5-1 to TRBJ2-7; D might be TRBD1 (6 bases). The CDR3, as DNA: TGCGCCAGCAGCTTGGGGACAGCCGGCTACGAGCAGTACTTC. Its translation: CASSLGTAGYEQYF. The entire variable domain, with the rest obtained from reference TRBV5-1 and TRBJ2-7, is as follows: KAGVTQTPRYLIKTRGQQVTLSCSPISGHRSVSWYQQTPGQGLQFLFEYFSETQRNKGNFPGRFSGRQFSNSRSEMNVSTLELGDSALYLCASSLGTAGYEQYFGPGTRLTVT.